The present TCR beta chain was sequenced within a study of CD8 T cells in Susac syndrome. Reverse transcription of about 0.5 to 1 ug RNA was carried out with random hexamers. TCRdb recomputed calls from the immunoSEQ multiplex PCR reads with MiXCR, one row per CDR3 protein. In the table there are some 130,000 distinct CDR3 sequences, approximately 95% of which are singletons. Points on this clonotype: Its specificity is unknown. A read error may produce the germline difference seen at one junction end.

Study-level findings and limits: The total CD8+ repertoires yielded more than 15 Susac-specific public clones and the CD8+ TEMRA repertoires yielded five or six.

Germline lookup yields CDR1 SSHAT and CDR2 FNYEAQ (reference sequence). The CDR3 totals 13 residues. The source material was CD8+ T cells from PBMCs. This sequence originates from a human donor with Susac syndrome. This chain joins TRBV7-7 and TRBJ2-1, with D uncertain. This CDR3 is CASSLEDHNEQFF. The CDR3 DNA reads TGTGCTAGCAGCTTAGAGGATCACAATGAGCAGTTCTTC.